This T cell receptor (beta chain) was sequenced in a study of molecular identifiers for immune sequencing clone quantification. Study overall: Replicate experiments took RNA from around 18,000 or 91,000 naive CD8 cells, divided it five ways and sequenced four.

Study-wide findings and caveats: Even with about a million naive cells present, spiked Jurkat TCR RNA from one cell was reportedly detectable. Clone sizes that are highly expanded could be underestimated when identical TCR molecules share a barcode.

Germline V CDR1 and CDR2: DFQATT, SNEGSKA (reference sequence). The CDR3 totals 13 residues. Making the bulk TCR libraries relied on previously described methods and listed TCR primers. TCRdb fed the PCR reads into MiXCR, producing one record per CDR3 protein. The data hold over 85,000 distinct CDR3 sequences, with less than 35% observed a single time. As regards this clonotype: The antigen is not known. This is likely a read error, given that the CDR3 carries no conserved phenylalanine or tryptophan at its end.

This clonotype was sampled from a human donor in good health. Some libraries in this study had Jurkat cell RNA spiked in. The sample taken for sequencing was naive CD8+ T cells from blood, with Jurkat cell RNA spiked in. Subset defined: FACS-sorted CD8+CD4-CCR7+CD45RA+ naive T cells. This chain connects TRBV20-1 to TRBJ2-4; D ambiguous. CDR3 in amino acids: CSARGSAKNFQYI. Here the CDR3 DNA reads TGCAGTGCTAGAGGGTCAGCCAAAAACTTTCAGTACATC.